This TCR beta chain stems from a study of early T cells in non-severe SARS-CoV-2 infection. At the level of the study: Unsorted whole-blood RNA was sequenced in bulk, leaving chains unpaired.

The sample holds many counts of this clonotype. Its antigen is not identified. The CDR3 has 18 amino acids. Germline CDR1 is SEHNR and CDR2 is FQNEAQ (reference sequence). The V gene end was trimmed by 1 base and the J gene end by 0 bases; junction bases not matched to a gene: 9. Broader study findings: Clonotype matching in VDJdb favored anti-spike CD8 responses and did not capture private and CD4 specificities.

Attached unique molecular identifiers marked individual cDNA molecules. Via MiXCR, TCRdb re-called the 5' RACE reads, giving one row per CDR3 protein. The data contain 50,000 to 80,000 distinct CDR3 sequences, 4.9% of them singletons. Sequencing was performed on whole blood. This chain connects TRBV7-9 to TRBJ2-1, with 7 bases that match TRBD2. The TCR sequence derives from an adult who was a healthcare worker with PCR-confirmed SARS-CoV-2 infection or an uninfected control (not recorded which). The CDR3: CASSLVGYGTTSYNEQFF. The DNA for the CDR3 is TGTGCCAGCAGCTTAGTGGGGTATGGGACTACCTCCTACAATGAGCAGTTCTTC.